This is a list of T cell receptor beta chains from one sample in a study of blood T cell repertoires in COVID-19. Generated by immunoSEQ multiplex PCR, the TCRdb table keeps only in-frame clones and is missing some. The sample includes about 380,000 clones, roughly four fifths of them seen just once. Sequencing input: peripheral blood. All receptors derive from a human donor with acute or convalescent COVID-19. The donor label of this sample is uncertain. CDR3s include the opening cysteine and the closing phenylalanine or tryptophan. Each record gives: D gene, J gene, V gene, clone size, CDR3 DNA, CDR3 protein. A D gene is named only where the DNA matches it firmly. Rows give clone size only sometimes, using once, few, many, or a class for an expanded clone.

D: .
J: TRBJ1-1
V: TRBV10-3
size: .
DNA: TGTGCCATCAAGGGGGAGAACCACTTCTTTGAAGCTTTCTTT
CDR3: CAIKGENHFFEAFF

D: TRBD2
J: TRBJ2-1
V: TRBV2
size: .
DNA: TGTGCCAGCAGGCGGGAGGCATTGGGTGAGCAGTTCTTC
CDR3: CASRREALGEQFF

D: .
J: TRBJ1-2
V: TRBV7-6
size: .
DNA: TGTGCCAGCAGCCCCGGGACACCTTATGGCTACACCTTC
CDR3: CASSPGTPYGYTF

D: .
J: TRBJ1-3
V: TRBV6-5
size: .
DNA: TGTGCCAGCAGACCAGGGGAGGGTTCTGGAAACACCATATATTTT
CDR3: CASRPGEGSGNTIYF

D: TRBD1
J: TRBJ1-2
V: TRBV2
size: .
DNA: TGTGCCAGCAAACCGGGACAGGGGTTATATGGCTACACCTTC
CDR3: CASKPGQGLYGYTF

D: TRBD1
J: TRBJ1-1
V: TRBV7-9
size: .
DNA: TGTGCCAGCAGCTTGGGGGGGACAGGGATGTACTCTGAAGCTTTCTTT
CDR3: CASSLGGTGMYSEAFF

D: TRBD2
J: TRBJ2-1
V: TRBV3-1/TRBV3-2
size: few
DNA: TGTGCCAGCAGTTTCGGGACTAGCGGAGCCTACAATGAGCAGTTCTTC
CDR3: CASSFGTSGAYNEQFF

D: TRBD1
J: TRBJ1-1
V: TRBV3-1/TRBV3-2
size: few
DNA: TGTGCCAGCAGCCGGGGACAGGGGGGAACTGAAGCTTTCTTT
CDR3: CASSRGQGGTEAFF

D: .
J: TRBJ1-5
V: TRBV2
size: .
DNA: TGTGCCAGCAGAAGGAGGGAGAATCAGCCCCAGCATTTT
CDR3: CASRRRENQPQHF

D: .
J: TRBJ1-5
V: TRBV6-5
size: .
DNA: TGTGCCAGCAGGGAGGGGATATTCGGCAATCAGCCCCAGCATTTT
CDR3: CASREGIFGNQPQHF

D: .
J: TRBJ1-1
V: TRBV6-5
size: .
DNA: TGTGCCACCACGAACCAGGGTTACACTGAAGCTTTCTTT
CDR3: CATTNQGYTEAFF

D: .
J: TRBJ2-7
V: TRBV7-2
size: .
DNA: TGTGCCAGCAGCAGACTGACTAGAACCCCTTCCGAGCAGTACTTC
CDR3: CASSRLTRTPSEQYF

D: .
J: TRBJ1-2
V: TRBV3-1/TRBV3-2
size: .
DNA: TGTGCCAGCAGCCAAAGTCGCAGGGGTGGGGGCTACACCTTC
CDR3: CASSQSRRGGGYTF

D: TRBD2
J: TRBJ2-5
V: TRBV4-2
size: .
DNA: TGTGCCAGCAGAAAAGGACCTAGCGGGGCTTCCGAAGAGACCCAGTACTTC
CDR3: CASRKGPSGASEETQYF

D: .
J: TRBJ1-2
V: TRBV27
size: few
DNA: TGTGCCAGCAGTCCGACACTCGTCTATGGCTACACCTTC
CDR3: CASSPTLVYGYTF